Listed below are T cell receptor beta chains from one sample, sequenced in a study of shared clonotypes between healthy human individuals. Clones were sequenced by immunoSEQ multiplex PCR, and TCRdb holds only the in-frame ones, with some missing. The sample includes a few million clones, approximately 95% of them seen just once. Sample: naive CD4+ T cells from PBMCs. All receptors come from a man younger than 30 in good health. Some clones in this sample may be carry-over from other donors' samples. Each CDR3 is given without its conserved first and last residue.

j_call: TRBJ1-2
v_call: TRBV9
cdr3_aa: ASSVNRDPGGYT

j_call: TRBJ2-1
v_call: TRBV5-1
cdr3_aa: ASERGTSGSYEQF

j_call: TRBJ2-4
v_call: TRBV2
cdr3_aa: ASGEGMAKNIQY

j_call: TRBJ1-1
v_call: TRBV7-9
cdr3_aa: ASSSQQGTEAF

j_call: TRBJ2-7
v_call: TRBV11-1
cdr3_aa: ASSLEGGGDEQY

j_call: TRBJ2-1
v_call: TRBV6-1
cdr3_aa: ANQQGSYNEQF

j_call: TRBJ2-7
v_call: TRBV1
cdr3_aa: TSSQGELAGGPTYEQY

j_call: TRBJ2-7
v_call: TRBV27
cdr3_aa: ASSHLSSINEQY

j_call: TRBJ2-7
v_call: TRBV7-2
cdr3_aa: ASSRGALTHEQY

j_call: TRBJ1-2
v_call: TRBV9
cdr3_aa: ASSGGTGMFYGYT

j_call: TRBJ2-1
v_call: TRBV29-1
cdr3_aa: SAGGRLAGLGQF

j_call: TRBJ1-1
v_call: TRBV6-5
cdr3_aa: ASKLNTEAF

j_call: TRBJ1-2
v_call: TRBV6-5
cdr3_aa: ASSARTGSYGYT

j_call: TRBJ2-6
v_call: TRBV2
cdr3_aa: ASSENQANVLT

j_call: TRBJ2-1
v_call: TRBV2
cdr3_aa: ASAQRLDEQF

j_call: TRBJ2-3
v_call: TRBV7-9
cdr3_aa: ASSPDRGRGDTQY

j_call: TRBJ2-2
v_call: TRBV7-7
cdr3_aa: ASSLVGDTGELF

j_call: TRBJ2-3
v_call: TRBV5-1
cdr3_aa: ASSFGLAGGPVTDTQY